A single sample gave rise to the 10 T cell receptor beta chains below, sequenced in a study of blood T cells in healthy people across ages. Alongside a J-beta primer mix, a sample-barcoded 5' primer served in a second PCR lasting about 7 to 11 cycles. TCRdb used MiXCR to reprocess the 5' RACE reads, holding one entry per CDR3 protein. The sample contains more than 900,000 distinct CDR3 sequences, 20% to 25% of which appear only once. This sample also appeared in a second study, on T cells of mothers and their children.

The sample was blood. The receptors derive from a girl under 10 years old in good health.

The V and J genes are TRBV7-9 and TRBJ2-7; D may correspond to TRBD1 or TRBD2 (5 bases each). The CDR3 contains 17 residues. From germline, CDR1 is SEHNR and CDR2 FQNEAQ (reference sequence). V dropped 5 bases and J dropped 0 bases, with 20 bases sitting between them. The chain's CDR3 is CASSPPGSLGTSYEQYF. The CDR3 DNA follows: TGTGCCAGCAGCCCCCCTGGAAGTTTAGGGACCTCCTACGAGCAGTACTTC.

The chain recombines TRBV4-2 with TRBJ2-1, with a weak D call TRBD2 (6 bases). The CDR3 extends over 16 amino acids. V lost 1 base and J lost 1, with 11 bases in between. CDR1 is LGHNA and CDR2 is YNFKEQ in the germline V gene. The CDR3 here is CASSQVLGGSYNEQFF. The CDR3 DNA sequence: TGTGCCAGCAGCCAAGTTTTGGGGGGATCCTACAATGAGCAGTTCTTC.

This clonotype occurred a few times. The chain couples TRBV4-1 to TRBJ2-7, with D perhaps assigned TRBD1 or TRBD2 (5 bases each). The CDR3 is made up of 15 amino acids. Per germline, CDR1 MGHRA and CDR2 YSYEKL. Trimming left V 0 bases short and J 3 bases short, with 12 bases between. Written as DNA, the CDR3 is TGCGCCAGCAGCCAAGATGGACTTGGGGGCTACGAGCAGTACTTC. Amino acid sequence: CASSQDGLGGYEQYF.

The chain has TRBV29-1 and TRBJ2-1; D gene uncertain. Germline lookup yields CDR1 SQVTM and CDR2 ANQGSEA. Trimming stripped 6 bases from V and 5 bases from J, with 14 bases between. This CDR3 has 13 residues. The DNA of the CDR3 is TGCAGCGTAGGACGTTTAACCAACAATGAGCAGTTCTTC. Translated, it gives CSVGRLTNNEQFF.

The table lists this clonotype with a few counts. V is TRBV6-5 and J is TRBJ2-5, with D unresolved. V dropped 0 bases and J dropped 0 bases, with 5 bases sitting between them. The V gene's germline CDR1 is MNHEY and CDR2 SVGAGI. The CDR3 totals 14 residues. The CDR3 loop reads CASSYSLNQETQYF. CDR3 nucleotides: TGTGCCAGCAGTTACTCGTTGAACCAAGAGACCCAGTACTTC.

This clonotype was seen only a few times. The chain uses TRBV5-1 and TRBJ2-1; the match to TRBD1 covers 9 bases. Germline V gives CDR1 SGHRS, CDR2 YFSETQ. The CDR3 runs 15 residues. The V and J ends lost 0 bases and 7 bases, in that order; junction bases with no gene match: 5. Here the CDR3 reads CASSLAGTGMNEQFF. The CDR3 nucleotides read TGCGCCAGCAGCTTGGCCGGGACAGGGATGAATGAGCAGTTCTTC.

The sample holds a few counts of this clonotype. As DNA, the CDR3 is TGCAGTGCTAGAGACCCGATAACGGGGGCCTACGAGCAGTACTTC. It specifies CSARDPITGAYEQYF. J is TRBJ2-7 and V is TRBV20-1; possible D gene TRBD2, 6 bases. The ends were cut back, 0 bases at V and 2 bases at J, with 14 bases in the middle. CDR1 is DFQATT, CDR2 SNEGSKA, per germline (reference sequence). The CDR3 consists of 15 residues.

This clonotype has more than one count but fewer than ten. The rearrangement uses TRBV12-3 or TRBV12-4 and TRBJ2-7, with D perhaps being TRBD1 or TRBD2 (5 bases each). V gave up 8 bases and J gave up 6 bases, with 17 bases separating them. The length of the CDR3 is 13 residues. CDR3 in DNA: TGTGCCAGCGGGGGTTTGGATGGGGGCGAGCAGTACTTC. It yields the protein CASGGLDGGEQYF.

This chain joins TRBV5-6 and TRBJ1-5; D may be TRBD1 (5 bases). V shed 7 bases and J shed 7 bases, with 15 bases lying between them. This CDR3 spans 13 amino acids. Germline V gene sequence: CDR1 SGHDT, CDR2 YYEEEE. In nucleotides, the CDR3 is TGTGCCAGCGGTAGCAGGGACCGGCAGCCCCAGCATTTT. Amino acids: CASGSRDRQPQHF.

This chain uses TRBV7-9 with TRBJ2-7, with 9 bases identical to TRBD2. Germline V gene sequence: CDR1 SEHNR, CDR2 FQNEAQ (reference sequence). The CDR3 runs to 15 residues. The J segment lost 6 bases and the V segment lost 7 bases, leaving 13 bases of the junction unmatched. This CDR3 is CASIRPGLAGPEQYF. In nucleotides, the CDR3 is TGTGCCAGCATCAGACCGGGACTAGCAGGGCCCGAGCAGTACTTC.